The 32 T cell receptor beta chains presented below share a single source sample, sequenced in a study of blood T cell repertoires in COVID-19. The method was immunoSEQ multiplex PCR; TCRdb's version includes in-frame clones alone and lacks a portion of them. The data show about 670,000 clones, 85% to 90% seen once. The sequenced sample was peripheral blood. Receptors were obtained from a woman aged 18-29 years with acute or convalescent COVID-19.

This chain connects TRBV5-1 to TRBJ2-5; D remains unclear. This CDR3 comprises 14 residues. V dropped 2 bases and J dropped 5 bases, with 13 bases sitting between them. In germline, CDR1 is SGHRS, CDR2 YFSETQ. CDR3 DNA: TGCGCCAGCAGCTTCCCGGGTGTTCGCGAGACCCAGTACTTC. Protein sequence: CASSFPGVRETQYF.

The chain is built from TRBV6-4 and TRBJ2-1, with D uncertain. This CDR3 contains 15 residues. Trimming removed 8 bases at V and 5 bases at J, with 19 bases between. CDR1 and CDR2 (germline): MRHNA, SNTAGT. CDR3: CASADDNEGHNEQFF. The CDR3 DNA reads TGTGCCAGCGCCGACGACAACGAAGGTCACAATGAGCAGTTCTTC.

The chain couples TRBV11-2 to TRBJ2-7; possible D gene TRBD1, 5 bases. V was pared by 0 bases and J by 0 bases, with 12 bases between. Germline CDR1 reads SGHAT; CDR2 reads FQNNGV. The CDR3 sequence is 16 residues long. The CDR3 DNA follows: TGTGCCAGCAGCTTAGACGACAGACCTAGCTCCTACGAGCAGTACTTC. Residues: CASSLDDRPSSYEQYF.

The chain has TRBV4-1 and TRBJ2-7, with 12 bases that match TRBD1. The V segment lost 0 bases and the J segment 6 bases; nucleotides outside the gene matches: 3. The CDR3 sequence is 15 residues long. CDR1 is MGHRA and CDR2 is YSYEKL in the germline V gene. The CDR3 coding sequence is TGCGCCAGCAGCCAAGAGGGGACAGGGGGCCGCGAGCAGTACTTC. It translates to CASSQEGTGGREQYF.

V and J are TRBV4-1 and TRBJ2-7; D is ambiguous. V was pared by 0 bases and J by 4 bases, with 7 bases between. This CDR3 is built from 13 residues. Per germline, CDR1 MGHRA and CDR2 YSYEKL. Here the CDR3 DNA reads TGCGCCAGCAGCCAAGATCACGGTTACGAGCAGTACTTC. It specifies CASSQDHGYEQYF.

The chain is built from TRBV5-1 and TRBJ2-1; TRBD1 might be the D (6 bases). V gave up 0 bases and J gave up 15 bases, with 16 bases separating them. CDR1 SGHRS and CDR2 YFSETQ come from the germline V gene. This CDR3 is built from 13 residues. The CDR3 is CASSLGAQGLGFF. The CDR3 DNA reads as TGCGCCAGCAGCTTGGGGGCCCAGGGGTTGGGGTTCTTC.

On this clone itself: This specimen includes other DNA sequences encoding the same CDR3. The chain recombines TRBV10-3 with TRBJ1-1, with 7 bases that match TRBD1. With 5 bases clipped from V and 3 bases from J, the junction kept 6 bases outside the gene matches. The CDR3 has 14 amino acids. CDR1 ENHRY and CDR2 SYGVKD come from the germline V gene. The CDR3 here is CAISRQGGDTEAFF. DNA of the CDR3: TGTGCCATCAGTAGACAGGGTGGCGACACTGAAGCTTTCTTT.

The genes are TRBV5-1 and TRBJ2-7; possibly TRBD2 for D (5 bases). The CDR3 contains 14 residues. Germline CDR1 and CDR2: SGHRS and YFSETQ. Trimming removed 2 bases from V and 2 bases from J, with 11 bases in between. CDR3 in amino acids: CASSFRAGTYEQYF. The CDR3 DNA is TGCGCCAGCAGCTTTAGGGCGGGTACCTACGAGCAGTACTTC. The entire variable domain, with the rest obtained from reference TRBV5-1 and TRBJ2-7, is as follows: KAGVTQTPRYLIKTRGQQVTLSCSPISGHRSVSWYQQTPGQGLQFLFEYFSETQRNKGNFPGRFSGRQFSNSRSEMNVSTLELGDSALYLCASSFRAGTYEQYFGPGTRLTVT.

This rearrangement joins TRBV3-1 (or the pseudogene TRBV3-2) to TRBJ2-4; D might be TRBD1 (5 bases). The V end lost 1 base, the J end lost 0 bases, and 13 bases lay between the germline ends. Germline V lookup: CDR1 LGHDT, CDR2 YNNKEL (reference sequence). The CDR3 sequence is 17 residues long. CDR3 sequence: CASSQAAGILAKNIQYF. CDR3 DNA: TGTGCCAGCAGCCAAGCTGCAGGGATATTAGCCAAAAACATTCAGTACTTC.

This chain links TRBV9 with TRBJ1-3; TRBD1 matches at 8 bases. Trimming took 6 bases from V and 2 from J; bases not matched to a gene: 4. The CDR3 contains 14 residues. CDR1 is SGDLS, CDR2 YYNGEE, per germline. Here the CDR3 reads CASTGQGAGNTIYF. The CDR3 DNA reads TGTGCCAGCACCGGACAGGGTGCTGGAAACACCATATATTTT.

The chain carries TRBV19 and TRBJ1-1; D possibly corresponds to TRBD1 (6 bases). The V gene's germline CDR1 is LNHDA and CDR2 SQIVND (reference sequence). This CDR3 is built from 15 residues. The germline V and J ends were trimmed by 6 bases and 3 bases, with 17 bases remaining between them. CDR3: CASSLNRELDTEAFF. Written as DNA, the CDR3 is TGTGCCAGTAGCCTCAACAGGGAATTGGACACTGAAGCTTTCTTT.

This chain links TRBV7-9 with TRBJ1-2, with 9 bases lining up with TRBD1. This CDR3 is built from 19 residues. Trimming took 5 bases from V and 0 from J; bases not matched to a gene: 16. Germline V gene sequence: CDR1 SEHNR, CDR2 FQNEAQ (reference sequence). CDR3 sequence: CASSHRPKTGGLTNYGYTF. The CDR3 nucleotides are TGTGCCAGCAGCCACCGACCTAAGACAGGGGGGTTAACTAACTATGGCTACACCTTC.

The chain is built from TRBV14 and TRBJ1-4, with D possibly matching TRBD1 (6 bases). Looked up from germline, CDR1 is SGHDN and CDR2 is FVKESK. Deletions cut 1 base from V and 8 bases from J, with 14 bases between. CDR3 length: 15 residues. Here the CDR3 reads CASSQVGARGEKLFF. CDR3 DNA: TGTGCCAGCAGCCAAGTGGGGGCGCGGGGGGAAAAACTGTTTTTT.

V gene TRBV27 combines with J gene TRBJ1-1; D possibly corresponds to TRBD1 (5 bases). Per the germline V gene, CDR1 is MNHEY and CDR2 is SMNVEV (reference sequence). The CDR3 sequence is 15 residues long. Trimming cost V 2 bases and J 3 bases, with 13 bases left between them. CDR3 bases: TGTGCCAGCAGTTTAAGTCCAACGGGGGACACTGAAGCTTTCTTT. It encodes CASSLSPTGDTEAFF.

The V gene is TRBV3-1 (or the pseudogene TRBV3-2), the J gene TRBJ2-1; tentative D call: TRBD2 (5 bases). Trimming shortened V by 4 bases and J by 10 bases, and 11 bases separated the two germline ends. This CDR3 contains 12 residues. Germline values: CDR1 LGHDT, CDR2 YNNKEL (reference sequence). The CDR3 protein is CASSPPGVEQFF. DNA for the CDR3: TGTGCCAGCAGCCCCCCCGGGGTGGAGCAGTTCTTC.

This clone was observed a handful of times. The rearrangement links TRBV3-1 (or the pseudogene TRBV3-2) to TRBJ1-6; no firm D call. From germline, CDR1 is LGHDT and CDR2 YNNKEL (reference sequence). Trimming stripped 0 bases from V and 7 bases from J, with 10 bases between. The CDR3 length is 15 residues. CDR3 residues: CASSQEVSRNSPLHF. The CDR3 region has the DNA TGTGCCAGCAGCCAAGAAGTATCGAGGAATTCACCCCTCCACTTT.

The genes are TRBV9 and TRBJ1-2; 12 bases fit TRBD1. Germline lookup yields CDR1 SGDLS and CDR2 YYNGEE. Unmatched junction bases numbered 11, after V lost 7 bases and J lost 1 base. CDR3 length equals 17 residues. The CDR3 region is CASWGRGQGANNYGYTF. CDR3 coding DNA: TGTGCCAGCTGGGGAAGGGGACAGGGGGCTAATAACTATGGCTACACCTTC.

The V and J genes are TRBV19 and TRBJ1-2; D is possibly TRBD1 (6 bases). The V and J ends lost 10 bases and 4 bases respectively, with 16 bases between them. Germline V gives CDR1 LNHDA, CDR2 SQIVND (reference sequence). This CDR3 contains 13 residues. The CDR3 loop is CATRLGASYGYTF. DNA of the CDR3: TGTGCCACCAGACTGGGGGCGAGCTATGGCTACACCTTC.

This chain links TRBV5-6 with TRBJ1-6; 11 positions match TRBD1. Per germline, CDR1 SGHDT and CDR2 YYEEEE. V was pared by 4 bases and J by 10 bases, with 4 bases of the junction left unmatched. The CDR3 contains 14 residues. The CDR3 DNA sequence: TGTGCCAGCAGCCCCGGGACAGGGGGATCACCCCTCCACTTT. This gives the protein CASSPGTGGSPLHF.

This clone was counted only a few times. The CDR3 DNA sequence: TGTGCCACCAGTGGTCGGAGCCCTGGCTACACCTTC. Translated, it gives CATSGRSPGYTF. This sequence joins TRBV15 and TRBJ1-2; D unclear. V was cut by 6 bases and J by 7 bases, with 12 bases left in between. The CDR3 runs 12 residues. Germline CDR1 and CDR2: LNHNV and YYDKDF (reference sequence).

Comments on this clone: Different DNA sequences within this sample yield the same CDR3. This chain connects TRBV7-9 to TRBJ1-1; D is perhaps TRBD1 (5 bases). CDR1 SEHNR and CDR2 FQNEAQ come from the germline V gene (reference sequence). The CDR3 extends over 14 amino acids. V was cut by 3 bases and J by 1 base, with 9 bases left in between. The CDR3: CASSLGQGNTEAFF. The CDR3 DNA is TGTGCCAGCAGCTTGGGGCAGGGGAACACTGAAGCTTTCTTT.

This CDR3 reads CASSQLGQTSGANVLTF. The CDR3 nucleotides read TGTGCCAGCAGCCAACTAGGACAGACTTCTGGGGCCAACGTCCTGACTTTC. The chain employs TRBV14 and TRBJ2-6, with a tentative D call TRBD1 (6 bases). V lost 2 bases and J lost 1, with 12 bases in between. Germline lookup yields CDR1 SGHDN and CDR2 FVKESK. This CDR3 region has 17 residues.

V and J are TRBV7-9 and TRBJ2-7, with D perhaps matching TRBD1 (5 bases). Germline-derived CDR1 and CDR2 are SEHNR and FQNEAQ (reference sequence). Trimming stripped 2 bases from V and 2 bases from J, with 16 bases between. This CDR3 contains 16 residues. The CDR3, as DNA: TGTGCCAGCAGCTTATGGGGCTACTCCCTTACCTACGAGCAGTACTTC. It translates to CASSLWGYSLTYEQYF.

The CDR3 here is CARSVCPIRQGRSYGYTF. For the CDR3, the DNA is TGTGCCAGAAGCGTCTGCCCCATAAGACAGGGTCGAAGCTATGGCTACACCTTC. The genes are TRBV5-3 and TRBJ1-2; 7 nucleotides match TRBD1. TRBV5-3 is an ORF for which the function is uncertain. CDR3 length equals 18 residues. V was clipped by 4 bases and J by 4 bases; unmatched bases: 19.

The J gene is TRBJ1-1, the V gene TRBV7-2; 9 nucleotides align to TRBD1. V dropped 5 bases and J dropped 5; count of bases not matched to a gene: 3. CDR1 and CDR2 (germline): SGHTA, FQGNSA. The CDR3 has 13 amino acids. The CDR3 protein is CASSADRGTEAFF. The DNA of the CDR3 is TGTGCCAGCAGCGCGGACAGGGGAACTGAAGCTTTCTTT.

This rearrangement joins TRBV7-9 to TRBJ1-1; 9 bases match TRBD1. Germline CDR1 is SEHNR and CDR2 is FQNEAQ (reference sequence). The trim removed 1 base at V and 1 base at J, leaving 4 bases unmatched. This CDR3 spans 16 amino acids. This chain's CDR3 is CASSLGPGQGNTEAFF. The CDR3 DNA reads TGTGCCAGCAGCTTAGGTCCGGGACAGGGGAACACTGAAGCTTTCTTT.

The chain uses TRBV3-1 (or the pseudogene TRBV3-2) and TRBJ2-2, with TRBD2 identical over 14 bases. The junction had 9 bases not matched to a gene; V was cut back by 5 bases and J by 4 bases. The CDR3 length is 18 residues. In germline, CDR1 is LGHDT, CDR2 YNNKEL (reference sequence). CDR3 in amino acids: CASSTPRTSGGPTGELFF. The CDR3 bases are TGTGCCAGCAGCACCCCACGGACTAGCGGGGGGCCCACCGGGGAGCTGTTTTTT.

V usage is TRBV30 and J usage is TRBJ2-3; TRBD2 matches 9 bases. Unmatched junction bases numbered 7, after V lost 0 bases and J lost 6 bases. CDR1 is GTSNPN and CDR2 is SVGIG in the germline V gene (reference sequence). This CDR3 is built from 15 residues. DNA for the CDR3: TGTGCCTGGAGTGTAGGGGCGGGGGGGCCGGATACGCAGTATTTT. Its protein is CAWSVGAGGPDTQYF.

The V gene is TRBV9, the J gene TRBJ1-1; D gene unclear. Germline-derived CDR1 and CDR2 are SGDLS and YYNGEE. V was trimmed by 0 bases and J by 5 bases, leaving 17 bases between them. The CDR3 has 16 amino acids. DNA of the CDR3: TGTGCCAGCAGCGTAGAGGAGGGATCCGGGTGGACTGAAGCTTTCTTT. Translated, it gives CASSVEEGSGWTEAFF.

The chain has TRBV18 and TRBJ1-1, with a weak D call TRBD1 (6 bases). The CDR3 contains 15 residues. In germline, CDR1 is KGHSH, CDR2 LQKENI. V lost 0 bases, J lost 4 bases, and 12 bases lay in between. The chain's CDR3 is CASSPPGGLGTEAFF. Here the CDR3 DNA reads TGTGCCAGCTCACCACCGGGGGGGCTGGGCACTGAAGCTTTCTTT.

This chain joins TRBV27 and TRBJ1-2, with TRBD1 as a possible D gene (6 bases). The germline V and J ends were trimmed by 1 base and 2 bases, with 11 bases remaining between them. Germline CDR1 MNHEY, CDR2 SMNVEV (reference sequence). The CDR3 runs 15 residues. The CDR3 spells CASSLLAGGNYGYTF. The CDR3 nucleotides read TGTGCCAGCAGTTTATTAGCTGGGGGCAACTATGGCTACACCTTC.

This rearrangement joins TRBV12-3 or TRBV12-4 to TRBJ1-1, with TRBD1 identical over 9 bases. CDR3 length: 13 residues. Losses at the gene ends were 7 bases for V and 7 bases for J; bases not matched to a gene: 7. CDR3 sequence reads: CASNLRQGGEAFF. CDR3 DNA: TGTGCCAGCAACCTCAGACAGGGGGGTGAAGCTTTCTTT.